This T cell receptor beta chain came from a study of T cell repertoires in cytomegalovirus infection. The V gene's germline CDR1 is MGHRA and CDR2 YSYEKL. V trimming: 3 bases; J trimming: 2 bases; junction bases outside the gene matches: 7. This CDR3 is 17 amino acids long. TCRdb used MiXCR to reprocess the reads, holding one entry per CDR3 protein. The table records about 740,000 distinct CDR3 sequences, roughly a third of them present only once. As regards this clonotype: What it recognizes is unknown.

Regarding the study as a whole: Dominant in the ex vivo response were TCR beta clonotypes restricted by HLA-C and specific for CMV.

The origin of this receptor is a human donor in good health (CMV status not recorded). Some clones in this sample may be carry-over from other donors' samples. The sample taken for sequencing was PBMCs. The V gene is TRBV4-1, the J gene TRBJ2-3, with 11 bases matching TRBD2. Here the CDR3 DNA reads TGCGCCAGCAGCCAGACGGGACTAGCGGACCTCACAGATACGCAGTATTTT. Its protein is CASSQTGLADLTDTQYF.